One and the same sample provided the 18 T cell receptor beta chains below, sequenced in a study of cytomegalovirus exposure and HLA in healthy donors. Amplification used 60 Vbeta primers and 13 Jbeta primers. Data came from immunoSEQ multiplex PCR; TCRdb stores just in-frame clones and leaves some out. There are 100,000 to 150,000 clones in the sample; 80% occur only once, and 2.5% to 3% lies in the top ten. Sequencing was carried out using PBMCs. Receptors originate from a man aged 25-40 years in good health and CMV-seronegative.

The V gene is TRBV4-1, the J gene TRBJ1-3; weak D call: TRBD1 (5 bases). Per germline, CDR1 MGHRA and CDR2 YSYEKL. The ends were cut back, 4 bases at V and 4 bases at J, with 17 bases in the middle. This CDR3 comprises 16 residues. This chain's CDR3 is CASSRLTSAGGNTIYF. The CDR3 nucleotides are TGCGCCAGCAGCCGTTTAACTTCGGCAGGGGGAAACACCATATATTTT.

A single count supports this clone. CDR3 DNA sequence: TGTGCCAGTACTATGGAGGTGGGGCTAGCGGGAGGTTGGTTCTTC. This translates into CASTMEVGLAGGWFF. The chain links TRBV19 to TRBJ2-1; 11 nucleotides line up with TRBD2. J lost 15 bases, V lost 7 bases, and 17 bases had no gene match. This CDR3 contains 15 residues. Per germline, CDR1 LNHDA and CDR2 SQIVND (reference sequence).

Of note for this clone: The sample contains more than one DNA sequence encoding this CDR3. The chain combines TRBV7-2 with TRBJ2-7; possible D gene TRBD2, 5 bases. V lost 1 base, J lost 4 bases, and 14 bases lay in between. The CDR3 loop spans 15 amino acids. Germline V lookup: CDR1 SGHTA, CDR2 FQGNSA. CDR3 in DNA: TGTGCCAGCAGCTTAGGTGGTAGAGCGGTGTACGAGCAGTACTTC. This sequence encodes CASSLGGRAVYEQYF. Together with reference TRBV7-2 and TRBJ2-7, the CDR3 gives the full variable domain: GAGVSQSPSNKVTEKGKDVELRCDPISGHTALYWYRQSLGQGLEFLIYFQGNSAPDKSGLPSDRFSAERTGGSVSTLTIQRTQQEDSAVYLCASSLGGRAVYEQYFGPGTRLTVT.

The rearrangement uses TRBV5-1 and TRBJ2-5; 10 bases agree with TRBD2. This CDR3 comprises 16 residues. V shed 1 base, J shed 1 base, and the junction held 4 bases outside the gene matches. Germline-derived CDR1 and CDR2 are SGHRS and YFSETQ. The chain's CDR3 is CASSLMASGSQETQYF. The DNA for the CDR3 is TGCGCCAGCAGCTTGATGGCTAGCGGGAGCCAAGAGACCCAGTACTTC.

Here the CDR3 DNA reads TGCGCCAGCAGCCAACCCAGACAGGGCCCTGAAGCTTTCTTT. Residues: CASSQPRQGPEAFF. The chain employs TRBV4-1 and TRBJ1-1, with 7 bases lining up with TRBD1. There are 14 residues in the CDR3. The J segment lost 6 bases and the V segment lost 2 bases, leaving 6 bases of the junction unmatched. Germline CDR1 and CDR2: MGHRA and YSYEKL.

The chain couples TRBV7-2 to TRBJ2-1; 11 bases fit TRBD2. Germline V lookup: CDR1 SGHTA, CDR2 FQGNSA. This CDR3 region has 17 residues. Trimming took 5 bases from V and 4 from J; bases not matched to a gene: 10. The CDR3 bases are TGTGCCAGCAGCCGCGAACTAGCGGGAGTCCGGTACAATGAGCAGTTCTTC. Its protein product is CASSRELAGVRYNEQFF.

CDR3 DNA: TGTGCCAGTAGTACATACGGGGGGGGTAGCAATGAGCAGTTCTTC. It is translated as CASSTYGGGSNEQFF. The chain recombines TRBV19 with TRBJ2-1; 8 bases line up with TRBD2. V lost 4 bases to trimming and J lost 6 bases; unmatched junction nucleotides: 8. CDR3 length equals 15 residues. CDR1 LNHDA and CDR2 SQIVND come from the germline V gene (reference sequence).

This clone occurred a few times. The V gene is TRBV29-1, the J gene TRBJ2-3; 13 positions agree with TRBD2. In germline, CDR1 is SQVTM, CDR2 ANQGSEA. V trimming: 6 bases; J trimming: 1 base; junction bases outside the gene matches: 7. This CDR3 spans 16 amino acids. The CDR3 here is CSVAGLAGEGTDTQYF. CDR3 nucleotide sequence: TGCAGCGTGGCAGGACTAGCGGGAGAGGGCACAGATACGCAGTATTTT.

CDR3 sequence: CASSTTGTGVFETQYF. Here the CDR3 DNA reads TGTGCCAGCAGCACAACCGGGACAGGGGTTTTTGAGACCCAGTACTTC. V is TRBV13 and J is TRBJ2-5; 10 bases are a match to TRBD1. Germline V lookup: CDR1 PRHDT, CDR2 FYEKMQ (reference sequence). Trimming at V came to 5 bases and at J to 5 bases, leaving 11 bases not matched to a gene. The CDR3 runs to 16 residues.

The chain employs TRBV19 and TRBJ2-1, with D possibly TRBD1 on 6 matching bases. Looked up from germline, CDR1 is LNHDA and CDR2 is SQIVND (reference sequence). This CDR3 has 13 residues. V was shortened by 4 bases and J by 4 bases, with 8 bases between the two germline ends. For the CDR3, the DNA is TGTGCCAGTAGTAGAGACAGGTACAATGAGCAGTTCTTC. Residues: CASSRDRYNEQFF.

This clone was found once. The chain links TRBV10-3 to TRBJ1-2, with TRBD1 matching 7 bases. V gave up 9 bases and J gave up 2 bases; unmatched junction bases: 6. Germline CDR1 and CDR2: ENHRY and SYGVKD. The CDR3 sequence is 13 residues long. For the CDR3, the DNA is TGTGCCATGTACAGGGGTAAGAACTATGGCTACACCTTC. Residues: CAMYRGKNYGYTF.

The chain has TRBV10-3 and TRBJ2-2; 8 bases fit TRBD2. Per the germline V gene, CDR1 is ENHRY and CDR2 is SYGVKD. The CDR3 extends over 16 amino acids. The junction had 10 bases not matched to a gene; V was cut back by 2 bases and J by 8 bases. The CDR3 region is CAISEGVAGPSGELFF. The CDR3, as DNA: TGTGCCATCAGTGAGGGGGTAGCGGGGCCTTCTGGGGAGCTGTTTTTT.

The chain couples TRBV10-3 to TRBJ2-7; 10 nucleotides line up with TRBD1. CDR1 ENHRY and CDR2 SYGVKD come from the germline V gene. The CDR3 is 14 residues long. V shed 6 bases, J shed 5 bases, and the junction held 7 bases outside the gene matches. In DNA, the CDR3 is TGTGCCATCAGGTGGGACAGGGGAAGTGACGAGCAGTACTTC. Protein product: CAIRWDRGSDEQYF.

This clone was found a few times. V gene TRBV6-5 combines with J gene TRBJ1-5; 7 bases match TRBD1. V dropped 6 bases and J dropped 1; count of bases not matched to a gene: 3. Germline CDR1 and CDR2: MNHEY and SVGAGI. The CDR3 runs 14 residues. The CDR3 loop is CASRPGQSNQPQHF. CDR3 in DNA: TGTGCCAGCAGGCCGGGACAGAGCAATCAGCCCCAGCATTTT.

This chain uses TRBV7-8 with TRBJ2-4, with TRBD2 matching over 12 bases. CDR1 and CDR2 from the germline V gene are SGHVS and FQNEAQ. The CDR3 runs to 16 residues. V lost 4 bases and J lost 1; bases outside the gene matches: 2. The CDR3 DNA is TGTGCCAGCAGCTCTGGGACTAGCGGGGCCAAAAACATTCAGTACTTC. This sequence encodes CASSSGTSGAKNIQYF.

This clone showed up just once. V gene TRBV2 combines with J gene TRBJ2-2; 8 nucleotides line up with TRBD2. Per germline, CDR1 SNHLY and CDR2 FYNNEI. The CDR3 length is 15 residues. V lost 8 bases, J lost 6 bases, and 11 bases stayed unmatched. The CDR3 region is CASRKEAGAAGELFF. CDR3 bases: TGTGCCAGCCGAAAGGAAGCGGGAGCGGCCGGGGAGCTGTTTTTT.

Of note for this clone: One junction end does not reproduce the germline sequence, and a read error may be involved. The V and J genes are TRBV29-1 and TRBJ2-1; D uncertain. This CDR3 contains 12 residues. In germline, CDR1 is SQVTM, CDR2 ANQGSEA. The CDR3 DNA follows: TGCAGCGTTGAATTACGATACAATGAGCGGTTCTTC. The encoded protein is CSVELRYNERFF.

The gene calls are TRBV10-3 and TRBJ2-5; 8 nucleotides line up with TRBD2. CDR1 is ENHRY and CDR2 is SYGVKD in the germline V gene. The length of the CDR3 is 15 residues. V shed 4 bases, J shed 9 bases, and the junction held 13 bases outside the gene matches. Written as DNA, the CDR3 is TGTGCCATCAGTGCCGGGGCTAGCGGGCGACGGGCCCAGTACTTC. It yields the protein CAISAGASGRRAQYF.